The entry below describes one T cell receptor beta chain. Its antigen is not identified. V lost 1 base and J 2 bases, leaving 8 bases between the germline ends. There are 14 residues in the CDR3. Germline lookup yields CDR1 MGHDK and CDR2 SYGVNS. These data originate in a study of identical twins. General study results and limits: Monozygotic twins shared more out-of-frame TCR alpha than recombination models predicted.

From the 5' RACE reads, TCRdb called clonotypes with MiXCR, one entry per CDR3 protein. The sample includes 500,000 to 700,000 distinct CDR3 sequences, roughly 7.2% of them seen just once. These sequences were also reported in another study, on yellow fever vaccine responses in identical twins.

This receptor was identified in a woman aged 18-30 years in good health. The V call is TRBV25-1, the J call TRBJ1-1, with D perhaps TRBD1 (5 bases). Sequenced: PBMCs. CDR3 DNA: TGTGCCAGCAGTGAATTCAGGGCTAACACTGAAGCTTTCTTT. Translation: CASSEFRANTEAFF.